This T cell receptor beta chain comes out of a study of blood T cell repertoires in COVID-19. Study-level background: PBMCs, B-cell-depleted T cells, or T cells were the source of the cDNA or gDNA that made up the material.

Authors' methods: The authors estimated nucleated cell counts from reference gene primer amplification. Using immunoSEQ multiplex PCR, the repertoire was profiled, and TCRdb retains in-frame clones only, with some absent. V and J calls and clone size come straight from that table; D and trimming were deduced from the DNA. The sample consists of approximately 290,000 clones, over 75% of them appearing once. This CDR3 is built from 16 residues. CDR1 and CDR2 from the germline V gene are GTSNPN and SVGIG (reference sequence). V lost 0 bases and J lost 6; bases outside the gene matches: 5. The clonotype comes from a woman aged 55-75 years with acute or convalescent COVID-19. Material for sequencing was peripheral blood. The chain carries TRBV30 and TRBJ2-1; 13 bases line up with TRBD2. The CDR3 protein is CAWSVTSGRASNEQFF. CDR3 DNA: TGTGCCTGGAGTGTAACTAGCGGGAGGGCCTCCAATGAGCAGTTCTTC.